This TCR beta chain emerged from a study of blood T cell repertoires in COVID-19. Study-level background: Collection of acute and convalescent COVID-19 samples took place in the United States, Italy and Spain. In each case, the material was cDNA or gDNA derived from T cells, B-cell-depleted T cells, or PBMCs.

Germline V CDR1 and CDR2: SEHNR, FQNEAQ (reference sequence). This CDR3 is built from 16 residues. Losses at the gene ends were 4 bases for V and 0 bases for J; bases not matched to a gene: 9. Authors' processing steps: The authors estimated nucleated cell counts from reference gene primer amplification. Profiled with immunoSEQ multiplex PCR; TCRdb holds only in-frame clones, not every one. D and trimming come from the DNA, and the V and J calls and clone size come from that table. This sample has roughly 80,000 clones, with 83% found just once. Sequencing was carried out using peripheral blood. The chain has TRBV7-9 and TRBJ2-7; 7 bases match TRBD2. The source of this sequence is a woman at least 80 years old with acute or convalescent COVID-19. The CDR3 nucleotides are TGTGCCAGCAGCTGGGGGGGAGGATTTAGCTCCTACGAGCAGTACTTC. Translation gives CASSWGGGFSSYEQYF.